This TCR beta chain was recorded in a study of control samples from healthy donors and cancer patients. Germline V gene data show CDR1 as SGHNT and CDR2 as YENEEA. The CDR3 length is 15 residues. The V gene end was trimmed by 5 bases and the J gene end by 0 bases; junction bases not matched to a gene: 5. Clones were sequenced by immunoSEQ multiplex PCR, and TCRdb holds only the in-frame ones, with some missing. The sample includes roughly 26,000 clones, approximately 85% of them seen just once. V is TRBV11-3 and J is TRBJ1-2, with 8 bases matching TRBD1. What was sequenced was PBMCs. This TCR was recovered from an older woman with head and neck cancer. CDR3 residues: CASSLRTGPNYGYTF. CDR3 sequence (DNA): TGTGCCAGCAGCCTCCGGACAGGGCCTAACTATGGCTACACCTTC.